This entry concerns a single TCR beta chain. What it binds is not known. This sample is part of a study of cytomegalovirus exposure and HLA in healthy donors. Study overall: The approximately 700 first-cohort repertoires shared a platform with the 100 to 150 validation repertoires, as reported in a later analysis. Findings and caveats of the study: For most TCR sequences rarity was the rule, although some public TCRs occurred in many donors. The study flagged around 160 TCR beta chains as cytomegalovirus-associated.

Separate from the approximately 650-subject first cohort, the 120-subject validation cohort was the one that the donors belonged to. Only in-frame clones appear in the TCRdb table, and some are missing; sequencing was by immunoSEQ multiplex PCR. There are roughly 120,000 clones in the sample; 94% occur only once, and under 1.5% lies in the top ten. Germline V gene lookup returns CDR1 SNHLY and CDR2 FYNNEI. The V end was cut by 10 bases, the J end by 4 bases, with 22 bases between. CDR3 length: 15 residues. Material for sequencing was PBMCs. This rearrangement joins TRBV2 to TRBJ1-2; a weak D match, TRBD1 (6 bases). This sequence originates from a woman aged 18-30 years in good health and CMV-seronegative. The CDR3 nucleotides are TGTGCCAACGTAAAAATTGGGGGCGCTGCCTATGGCTACACCTTC. Translated: CANVKIGGAAYGYTF.